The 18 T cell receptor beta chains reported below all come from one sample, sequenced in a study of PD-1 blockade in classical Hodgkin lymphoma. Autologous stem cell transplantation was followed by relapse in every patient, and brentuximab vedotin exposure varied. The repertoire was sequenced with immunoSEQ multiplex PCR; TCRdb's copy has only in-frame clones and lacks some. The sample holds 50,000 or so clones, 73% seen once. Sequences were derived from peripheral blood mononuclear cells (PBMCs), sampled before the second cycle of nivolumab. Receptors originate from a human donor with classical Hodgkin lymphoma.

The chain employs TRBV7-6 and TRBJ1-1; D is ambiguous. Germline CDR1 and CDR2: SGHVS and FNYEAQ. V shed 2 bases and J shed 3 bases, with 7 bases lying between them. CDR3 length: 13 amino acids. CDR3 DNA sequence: TGTGCCAGCAGCTTACTTCAGGACACTGAAGCTTTCTTT. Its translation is CASSLLQDTEAFF. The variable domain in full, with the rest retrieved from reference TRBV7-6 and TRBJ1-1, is GAGVSQSPRYKVTKRGQDVALRCDPISGHVSLYWYRQALGQGPEFLTYFNYEAQQDKSGLPNDRFSAERPEGSISTLTIQRTEQRDSAMYRCASSLLQDTEAFFGQGTRLTVV.

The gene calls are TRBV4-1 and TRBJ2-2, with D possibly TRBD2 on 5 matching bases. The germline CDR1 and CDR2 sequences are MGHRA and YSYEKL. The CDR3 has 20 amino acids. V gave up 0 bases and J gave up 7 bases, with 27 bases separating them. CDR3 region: CASSQDEPRPSGEALGELFF. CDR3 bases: TGCGCCAGCAGCCAAGATGAGCCCCGCCCGTCCGGGGAAGCCCTCGGGGAGCTGTTTTTT.

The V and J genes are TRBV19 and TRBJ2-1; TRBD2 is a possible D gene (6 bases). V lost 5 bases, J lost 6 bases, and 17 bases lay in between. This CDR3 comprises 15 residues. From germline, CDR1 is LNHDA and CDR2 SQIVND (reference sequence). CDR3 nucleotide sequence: TGTGCCAGTAGTGCCCGGGACTTTTTTCTCAATGAGCAGTTCTTC. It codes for CASSARDFFLNEQFF.

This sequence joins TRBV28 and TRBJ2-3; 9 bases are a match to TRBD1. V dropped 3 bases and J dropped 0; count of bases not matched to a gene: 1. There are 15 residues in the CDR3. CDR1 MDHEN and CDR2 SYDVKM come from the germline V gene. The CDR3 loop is CASSLGQGSTDTQYF. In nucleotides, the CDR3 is TGTGCCAGCAGTTTGGGACAGGGAAGCACAGATACGCAGTATTTT.

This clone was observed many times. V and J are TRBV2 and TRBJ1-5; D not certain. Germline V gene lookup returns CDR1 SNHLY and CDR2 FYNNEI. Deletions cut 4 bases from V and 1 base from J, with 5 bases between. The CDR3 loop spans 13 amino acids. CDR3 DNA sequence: TGTGCCAGCAGTGCTGACAGCAATCAGCCCCAGCATTTT. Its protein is CASSADSNQPQHF.

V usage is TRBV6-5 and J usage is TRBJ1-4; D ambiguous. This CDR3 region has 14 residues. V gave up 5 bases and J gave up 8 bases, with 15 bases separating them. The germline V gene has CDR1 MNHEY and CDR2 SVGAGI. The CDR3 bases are TGTGCCAGCAGTCCCTCTGAATTGGGGGAAAAACTGTTTTTT. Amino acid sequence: CASSPSELGEKLFF.

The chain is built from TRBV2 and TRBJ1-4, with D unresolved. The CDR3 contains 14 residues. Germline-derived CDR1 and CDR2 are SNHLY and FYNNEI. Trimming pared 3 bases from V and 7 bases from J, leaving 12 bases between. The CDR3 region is CASSDGYGGEKLFF. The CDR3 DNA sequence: TGTGCCAGCAGTGACGGGTACGGCGGTGAAAAACTGTTTTTT.

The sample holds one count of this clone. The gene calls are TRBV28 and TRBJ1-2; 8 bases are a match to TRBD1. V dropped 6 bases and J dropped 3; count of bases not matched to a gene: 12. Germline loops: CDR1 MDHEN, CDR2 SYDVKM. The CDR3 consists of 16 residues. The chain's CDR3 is CASSHGTGTRDYGYTF. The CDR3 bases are TGTGCCAGCAGCCACGGGACAGGTACAAGAGACTATGGCTACACCTTC.

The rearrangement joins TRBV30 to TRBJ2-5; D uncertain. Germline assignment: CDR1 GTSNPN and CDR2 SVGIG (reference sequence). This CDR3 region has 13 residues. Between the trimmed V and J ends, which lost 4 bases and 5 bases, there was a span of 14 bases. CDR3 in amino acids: CAWNRLLPETQYF. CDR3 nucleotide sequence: TGTGCCTGGAATAGACTCCTTCCCGAGACCCAGTACTTC.

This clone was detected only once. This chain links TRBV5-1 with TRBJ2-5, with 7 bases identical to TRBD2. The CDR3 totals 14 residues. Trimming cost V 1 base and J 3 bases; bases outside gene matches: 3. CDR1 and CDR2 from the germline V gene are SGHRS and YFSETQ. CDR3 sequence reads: CASSLFGREETQYF. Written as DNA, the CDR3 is TGCGCCAGCAGCTTGTTTGGGAGGGAAGAGACCCAGTACTTC.

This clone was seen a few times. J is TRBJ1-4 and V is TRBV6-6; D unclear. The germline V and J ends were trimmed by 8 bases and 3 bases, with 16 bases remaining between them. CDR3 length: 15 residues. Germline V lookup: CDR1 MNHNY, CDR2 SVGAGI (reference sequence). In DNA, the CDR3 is TGTGCCAGCCGAGCGGTAGTGGCCTCTAATGAAAAACTGTTTTTT. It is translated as CASRAVVASNEKLFF.

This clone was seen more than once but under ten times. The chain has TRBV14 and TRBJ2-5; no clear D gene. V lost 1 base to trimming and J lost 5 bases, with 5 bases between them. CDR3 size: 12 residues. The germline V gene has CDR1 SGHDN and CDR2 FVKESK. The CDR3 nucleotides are TGTGCCAGCAGCCAAGCATTGGAGACCCAGTACTTC. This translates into CASSQALETQYF.

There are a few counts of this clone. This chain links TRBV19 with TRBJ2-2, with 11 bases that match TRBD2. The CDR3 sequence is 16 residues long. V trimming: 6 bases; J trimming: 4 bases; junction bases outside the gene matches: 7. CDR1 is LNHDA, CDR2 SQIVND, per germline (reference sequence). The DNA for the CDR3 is TGTGCCAGTAGACTAGCGGGAGTGGGCGGCACCGGGGAGCTGTTTTTT. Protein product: CASRLAGVGGTGELFF.

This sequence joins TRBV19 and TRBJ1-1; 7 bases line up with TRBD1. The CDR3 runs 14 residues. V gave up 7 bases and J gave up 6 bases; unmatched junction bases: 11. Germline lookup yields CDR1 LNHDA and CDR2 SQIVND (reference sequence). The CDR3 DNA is TGTGCCAGTACCGCAGGGGGGTATATCGCTGAAGCTTTCTTT. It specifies CASTAGGYIAEAFF.

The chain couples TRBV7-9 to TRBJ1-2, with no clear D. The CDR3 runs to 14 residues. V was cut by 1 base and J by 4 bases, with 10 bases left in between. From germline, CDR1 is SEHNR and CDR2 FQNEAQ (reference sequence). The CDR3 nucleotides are TGTGCCAGCAGCTTAGATATGGGCCCCTATGGCTACACCTTC. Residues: CASSLDMGPYGYTF.

CDR3 coding DNA: TGTGCCAGCAGTGAAGGGGGGCTCGAGCAGTACTTC. Protein: CASSEGGLEQYF. The V gene is TRBV6-1, the J gene TRBJ2-7, with D tentatively TRBD1 (6 bases). Trimming shortened V by 1 base and J by 6 bases, and 7 bases separated the two germline ends. The CDR3 extends over 12 amino acids. CDR1 is MNHNS, CDR2 SASEGT, per germline.

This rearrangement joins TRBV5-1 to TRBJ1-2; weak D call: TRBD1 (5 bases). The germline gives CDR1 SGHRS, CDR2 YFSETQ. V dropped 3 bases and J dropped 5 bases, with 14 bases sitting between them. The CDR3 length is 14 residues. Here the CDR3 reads CASSYDGTKYGYTF. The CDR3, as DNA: TGCGCCAGCAGCTACGACGGGACCAAATATGGCTACACCTTC.

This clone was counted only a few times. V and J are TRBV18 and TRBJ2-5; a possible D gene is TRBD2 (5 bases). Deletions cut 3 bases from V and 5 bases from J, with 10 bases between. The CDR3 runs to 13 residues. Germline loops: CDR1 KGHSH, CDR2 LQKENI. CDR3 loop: CASSPPGEETQYF. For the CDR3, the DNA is TGTGCCAGCTCACCTCCCGGGGAGGAGACCCAGTACTTC. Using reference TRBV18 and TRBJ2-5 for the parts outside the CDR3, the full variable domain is NAGVMQNPRHLVRRRGQEARLRCSPMKGHSHVYWYRQLPEEGLKFMVYLQKENIIDESGMPKERFSAEFPKEGPSILRIQQVVRGDSAAYFCASSPPGEETQYFGPGTRLLVL.